Below are 25 T cell receptor beta chains sequenced from a single sample in a study of CD8 T cells in Susac syndrome. RNA was extracted with the RNeasy kit, and a quantity of about 0.45 to 1 ug was reverse transcribed using random hexamers. TCRdb re-called the immunoSEQ multiplex PCR reads with MiXCR, one entry per CDR3 protein. The table records 200,000 to 250,000 distinct CDR3 sequences, about 94% of them present only once. What was sequenced was CD4+ T cells from PBMCs. Source of these receptors: a human donor with Susac syndrome.

The chain carries TRBV5-4 and TRBJ2-1, with 8 bases matching TRBD1. CDR1 and CDR2 from the germline V gene are SGHNT and YYREEE (reference sequence). V was pared by 4 bases and J by 9 bases, with 6 bases of the junction left unmatched. The CDR3 loop spans 13 amino acids. The DNA of the CDR3 is TGTGCCAGCAGCGGAAGGACAGGGATTGAGCAGTTCTTC. This gives the protein CASSGRTGIEQFF.

V gene TRBV7-3 combines with J gene TRBJ2-2, with D tentatively TRBD1 or TRBD2 (5 bases each). V lost 0 bases and J lost 1, with 9 bases in between. The germline V gene encodes CDR1 SGHTA and CDR2 FQGTGA. This CDR3 is built from 16 residues. CDR3 sequence (DNA): TGTGCCAGCAGCTTAACGTTTGGGGGGAACACCGGGGAGCTGTTTTTT. Its translation: CASSLTFGGNTGELFF.

The rearrangement joins TRBV7-2 to TRBJ1-2, with 7 positions matching TRBD1. Germline lookup yields CDR1 SGHTA and CDR2 FQGNSA. The ends lost 5 bases at V and 0 bases at J; junction bases unmatched: 6. The CDR3 is 15 residues long. As DNA, the CDR3 is TGTGCCAGCAGCCTGGCGGGACAGTCTAACTATGGCTACACCTTC. Residues: CASSLAGQSNYGYTF.

The chain links TRBV18 to TRBJ2-3, with D hard to call. The germline V and J ends were trimmed by 3 bases and 7 bases, with 14 bases remaining between them. The CDR3 extends over 14 amino acids. Per the germline V gene, CDR1 is KGHSH and CDR2 is LQKENI. The DNA for the CDR3 is TGTGCCAGCTCACCCATCCGCGCGACAAATACGCAGTATTTT. Amino acids: CASSPIRATNTQYF.

The CDR3 protein is CASSDTGADYGYTF. The CDR3 region has the DNA TGTGCCAGCAGTGACACCGGGGCCGACTATGGCTACACCTTC. The rearrangement links TRBV12-3 or TRBV12-4 to TRBJ1-2; a weak D match, TRBD1 (5 bases). This CDR3 is 14 amino acids long. V lost 5 bases to trimming and J lost 3 bases, with 13 bases between them.

V gene TRBV20-1 combines with J gene TRBJ2-7, with 8 positions matching TRBD2. This CDR3 comprises 13 residues. CDR1 is DFQATT and CDR2 is SNEGSKA in the germline V gene (reference sequence). After removal of 2 bases from V and 5 bases from J, the junction contained 5 bases not matched to a gene. The CDR3: CSARRTSFDEQYF. CDR3 bases: TGCAGTGCTAGACGGACTAGCTTCGACGAGCAGTACTTC.

This clonotype appeared a single time. The chain uses TRBV30 and TRBJ1-2, with TRBD1 as a possible D gene (5 bases). The CDR3 runs to 13 residues. CDR1 is GTSNPN and CDR2 is SVGIG in the germline V gene (reference sequence). With 5 bases removed from V and 0 bases from J, the gap between germline ends came to 10 bases. CDR3 in DNA: TGTGCCTGGGGGACGGAAACTAACTATGGCTACACCTTC. Its translation: CAWGTETNYGYTF. The full variable domain, completed using reference TRBV30 and TRBJ1-2, is SQTIHQWPATLVQPVGSPLSLECTVEGTSNPNLYWYRQAAGRGLQLLFYSVGIGQISSEVPQNLSASRPQDRQFILSSKKLLLSDSGFYLCAWGTETNYGYTFGSGTRLTVV.

The chain uses TRBV20-1 and TRBJ1-4; D remains ambiguous. Germline V gene sequence: CDR1 DFQATT, CDR2 SNEGSKA (reference sequence). V was shortened by 2 bases and J by 0 bases, with 10 bases between the two germline ends. This CDR3 is 15 amino acids long. The DNA for the CDR3 is TGCAGTGCTAGACACCAAATTGCAACTAATGAAAAACTGTTTTTT. This codes for CSARHQIATNEKLFF.

The chain recombines TRBV6-2 or TRBV6-3 with TRBJ1-6; D not certain. The CDR3 runs to 14 residues. V lost 6 bases and J 7 bases, leaving 13 bases between the germline ends. Germline CDR1 MNHEY, CDR2 SVGEGT. The DNA of the CDR3 is TGTGCCAGCAGGATGTCGGGCCGAAATTCACCCCTCCACTTT. Translated: CASRMSGRNSPLHF.

This chain connects TRBV5-1 to TRBJ2-2, with 10 nucleotides matching TRBD2. The CDR3 extends over 15 amino acids. The germline V gene encodes CDR1 SGHRS and CDR2 YFSETQ. J gave up 3 bases and V 5 bases, and 4 bases lay outside the gene matches. CDR3: CASRLAGSDTGELFF. CDR3 sequence (DNA): TGCGCCAGCAGACTAGCGGGGTCGGACACCGGGGAGCTGTTTTTT.

The J gene is TRBJ1-3, the V gene TRBV30; 8 nucleotides align to TRBD1. Per the germline V gene, CDR1 is GTSNPN and CDR2 is SVGIG (reference sequence). Trimming at V came to 4 bases and at J to 0 bases, leaving 5 bases not matched to a gene. This CDR3 spans 15 amino acids. This CDR3 reads CAWNQGASSGNTIYF. CDR3 sequence (DNA): TGTGCCTGGAATCAGGGGGCGAGCTCTGGAAACACCATATATTTT.

The chain links TRBV11-2 to TRBJ2-5; no clear D. The germline CDR1 and CDR2 sequences are SGHAT and FQNNGV. The V end was cut by 3 bases, the J end by 4 bases, with 9 bases between. The CDR3 runs 13 residues. In DNA, the CDR3 is TGTGCCAGCAGCTTGGTCTCGAGAGAGACCCAGTACTTC. It is translated as CASSLVSRETQYF.

This clonotype came up a few times. This sequence joins TRBV12-3 or TRBV12-4 and TRBJ1-2; TRBD1 aligns across 9 bases. The CDR3 consists of 13 residues. The V and J ends lost 5 bases and 2 bases, in that order; junction bases with no gene match: 0. For the CDR3, the DNA is TGTGCCAGCAGTGGACAGGGGAACTATGGCTACACCTTC. Translated: CASSGQGNYGYTF.

The chain carries TRBV5-4 and TRBJ2-2, with unresolved D. This CDR3 region has 14 residues. V was clipped by 0 bases and J by 6 bases, with 9 bases between them. Germline-derived CDR1 and CDR2 are SGHNT and YYREEE (reference sequence). CDR3 DNA sequence: TGTGCCAGCAGCTTGGCCGGTCCCCCCGGGGAGCTGTTTTTT. Protein: CASSLAGPPGELFF. The full variable domain, rest sourced from reference TRBV5-4 and TRBJ2-2, is ETGVTQSPTHLIKTRGQQVTLRCSSQSGHNTVSWYQQALGQGPQFIFQYYREEENGRGNFPPRFSGLQFPNYSSELNVNALELDDSALYLCASSLAGPPGELFFGEGSRLTVL.

The chain has TRBV7-9 and TRBJ1-1; D is unclear. Germline loops: CDR1 SEHNR, CDR2 FQNEAQ (reference sequence). Trimming left V 7 bases short and J 3 bases short, with 18 bases between. The length of the CDR3 is 15 residues. CDR3 sequence: CASMIPSGEDTEAFF. In nucleotides, the CDR3 is TGTGCCAGCATGATCCCCAGTGGTGAGGACACTGAAGCTTTCTTT.

The chain employs TRBV28 and TRBJ2-5; D uncertain. The CDR3 is 15 residues long. Germline V CDR1 and CDR2: MDHEN, SYDVKM. V lost 0 bases to trimming and J lost 3 bases, with 11 bases between them. CDR3 DNA sequence: TGTGCCAGCAGTTTATGGAGTGAGGATAAAGAGACCCAGTACTTC. This gives the protein CASSLWSEDKETQYF. The full variable domain, with the rest looked up from reference TRBV28 and TRBJ2-5, is DVKVTQSSRYLVKRTGEKVFLECVQDMDHENMFWYRQDPGLGLRLIYFSYDVKMKEKGDIPEGYSVSREKKERFSLILESASTNQTSMYLCASSLWSEDKETQYFGPGTRLLVL.

The chain is built from TRBV19 and TRBJ2-7; possibly TRBD2 for D (6 bases). Trimming took off 3 bases at V and 2 bases at J, with 11 bases between the two ends. The CDR3 contains 14 residues. From germline, CDR1 is LNHDA and CDR2 SQIVND (reference sequence). The chain's CDR3 is CASSMGLLPYEQYF. In DNA form, the CDR3 reads TGTGCCAGTAGTATGGGACTCTTACCCTACGAGCAGTACTTC.

The chain is built from TRBV30 and TRBJ1-5; 7 positions agree with TRBD1. The ends lost 1 base at V and 6 bases at J; junction bases unmatched: 6. Per germline, CDR1 GTSNPN and CDR2 SVGIG (reference sequence). The CDR3 contains 14 residues. The CDR3 coding sequence is TGTGCCTGGAGTGGCACGACAGGGAGTCAGCCCCAGCATTTT. It encodes CAWSGTTGSQPQHF. Complete variable domain (other parts from reference TRBV30 and TRBJ1-5): SQTIHQWPATLVQPVGSPLSLECTVEGTSNPNLYWYRQAAGRGLQLLFYSVGIGQISSEVPQNLSASRPQDRQFILSSKKLLLSDSGFYLCAWSGTTGSQPQHFGDGTRLSIL.

The chain joins TRBV6-2 or TRBV6-3 to TRBJ2-7; 7 bases agree with TRBD2. The CDR3 spans 13 residues. V dropped 4 bases and J dropped 5; count of bases not matched to a gene: 5. CDR1 and CDR2 from the germline V gene are MNHEY and SVGEGT. Here the CDR3 DNA reads TGTGCCAGCAGTTTGGCTAGCGGCAACGAGCAGTACTTC. Translated: CASSLASGNEQYF.

A word on this clonotype: One end of the junction fails to match germline, which may point to a read error. This chain uses TRBV20-1 with TRBJ1-5, with TRBD1 matching 9 bases. The length of the CDR3 is 13 residues. Germline V gene sequence: CDR1 DFQATT, CDR2 SNEGSKA (reference sequence). As DNA, the CDR3 is TGCAGTGCCAGAGGACAGGGGTTTGAGCCCCAGCATTTT. As protein: CSARGQGFEPQHF.

The sample holds one count of this clonotype. The chain carries TRBV5-4 and TRBJ2-5; D call uncertain. CDR1 SGHNT and CDR2 YYREEE come from the germline V gene (reference sequence). Deletions cut 0 bases from V and 1 base from J, with 7 bases between. This CDR3 has 14 amino acids. The CDR3 is CASSLETAQETQYF. In DNA, the CDR3 is TGTGCCAGCAGCTTGGAGACCGCCCAAGAGACCCAGTACTTC.

This chain joins TRBV3-1 and TRBJ2-2; D unresolved. Per the germline V gene, CDR1 is LGHDT and CDR2 is YNNKEL (reference sequence). The CDR3 consists of 13 residues. V lost 4 bases and J 3 bases, leaving 6 bases between the germline ends. The CDR3 is CASSPRDTGELFF. CDR3 coding DNA: TGTGCCAGCAGCCCTCGGGACACCGGGGAGCTGTTTTTT.

The chain joins TRBV27 to TRBJ2-3, with unresolved D. Trimming removed 0 bases from V and 1 base from J, with 14 bases in between. The CDR3 runs to 17 residues. The V gene's germline CDR1 is MNHEY and CDR2 SMNVEV (reference sequence). The CDR3 loop is CASSLSKHSEGTDTQYF. CDR3 nucleotides: TGTGCCAGCAGTTTATCGAAACACTCGGAAGGCACAGATACGCAGTATTTT.

The V and J genes are TRBV20-1 and TRBJ2-1; TRBD1 might be the D (6 bases). Per germline, CDR1 DFQATT and CDR2 SNEGSKA (reference sequence). Trimming took off 0 bases at V and 3 bases at J, with 12 bases between the two ends. The CDR3 covers 15 residues. The CDR3 DNA is TGCAGTGCTAGAGAACCAGGGGCGCTCTACAATGAGCAGTTCTTC. The encoded protein is CSAREPGALYNEQFF.

This chain joins TRBV3-1 and TRBJ1-2, with TRBD1 as a possible D gene (5 bases). V lost 4 bases to trimming and J lost 6 bases, with 12 bases between them. Germline CDR1 and CDR2: LGHDT and YNNKEL (reference sequence). The length of the CDR3 is 13 residues. This CDR3 is CASSRVREDGYTF. CDR3 nucleotide sequence: TGTGCCAGCAGCCGAGTCAGGGAAGATGGCTACACCTTC. The entire variable domain, with the rest obtained from reference TRBV3-1 and TRBJ1-2, is as follows: DTAVSQTPKYLVTQMGNDKSIKCEQNLGHDTMYWYKQDSKKFLKIMFSYNNKELIINETVPNRFSPKSPDKAHLNLHINSLELGDSAVYFCASSRVREDGYTFGSGTRLTVV.